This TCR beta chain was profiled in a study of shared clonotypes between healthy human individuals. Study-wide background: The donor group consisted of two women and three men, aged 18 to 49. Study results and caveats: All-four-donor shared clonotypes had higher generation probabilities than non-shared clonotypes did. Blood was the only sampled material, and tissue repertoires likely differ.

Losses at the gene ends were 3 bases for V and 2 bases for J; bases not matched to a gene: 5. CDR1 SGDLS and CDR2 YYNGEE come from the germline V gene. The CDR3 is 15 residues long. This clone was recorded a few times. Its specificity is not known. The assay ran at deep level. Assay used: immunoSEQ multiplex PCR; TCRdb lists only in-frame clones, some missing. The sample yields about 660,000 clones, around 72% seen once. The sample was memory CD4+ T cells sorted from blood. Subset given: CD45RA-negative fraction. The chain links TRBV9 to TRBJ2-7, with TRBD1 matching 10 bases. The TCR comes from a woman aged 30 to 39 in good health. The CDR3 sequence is CASSGDGTGAYEQYF. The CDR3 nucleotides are TGTGCCAGCAGCGGAGATGGGACAGGGGCCTACGAGCAGTACTTC.